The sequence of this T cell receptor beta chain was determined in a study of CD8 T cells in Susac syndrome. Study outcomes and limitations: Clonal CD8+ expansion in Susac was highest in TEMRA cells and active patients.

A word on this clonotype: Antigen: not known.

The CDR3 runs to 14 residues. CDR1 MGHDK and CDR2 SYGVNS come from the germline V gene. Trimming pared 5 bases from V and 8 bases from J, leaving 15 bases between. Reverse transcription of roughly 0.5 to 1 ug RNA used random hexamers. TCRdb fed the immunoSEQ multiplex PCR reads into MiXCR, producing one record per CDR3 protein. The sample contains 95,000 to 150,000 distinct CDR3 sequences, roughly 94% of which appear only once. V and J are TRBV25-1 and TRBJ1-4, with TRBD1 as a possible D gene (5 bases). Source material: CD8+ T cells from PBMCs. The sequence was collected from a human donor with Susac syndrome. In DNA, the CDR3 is TGTGCCAGCAGTCTCCCACGGGGCGGGGAAAAACTGTTTTTT. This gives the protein CASSLPRGGEKLFF.